Sequencing of this T cell receptor beta chain was carried out in a study of multiple sclerosis patients with progressive multifocal leukoencephalopathy. This sample's time point: before natalizumab initiation. T0 blood was collected before the first natalizumab infusion. Germline V lookup: CDR1 LNHDA, CDR2 SQIVND (reference sequence). Trimming took 6 bases from V and 4 from J; bases not matched to a gene: 5. The CDR3 length is 14 residues. TCRdb keeps only in-frame clones here, not all; method: immunoSEQ multiplex PCR. The sample includes tens of thousands of clones, 88% of them seen just once. This clonotype was sampled from a human donor with multiple sclerosis. The V gene is TRBV19, the J gene TRBJ1-1; TRBD1 agrees at 10 bases. Sequencing input: PBMCs. For the CDR3, the DNA is TGTGCCAGTAGGAGGGACAGGGGAGGCACTGAAGCTTTCTTT. Its translation is CASRRDRGGTEAFF.